The 12 T cell receptor beta chains listed next were all sequenced from one sample in a study of tumor-infiltrating lymphocytes in primary liver carcinoma. From 500 to 600 ng of total RNA, TCR beta-specific cDNA was reverse-transcribed using a constant-region primer. Nested multiplex PCR, run for three rounds with slightly modified ARM-PCR, yielded TCR beta libraries. TRBV1-TRBV30 forward primers and a C-beta reverse primer were used in the first two PCR rounds, which each ran for around 10 cycles. TCRdb used MiXCR to reprocess the multiplex PCR reads, holding one entry per CDR3 protein. The top ten clones hold 6.5% of a sample with approximately 330,000 distinct CDR3 sequences, around three fifths of them seen once. RNA was extracted from whole blood without cell sorting, alongside germline DNA. The sample comprised peripheral blood. The receptors were sampled from a man aged 35 to 55 with primary liver carcinoma and hepatitis B virus infection.

The genes are TRBV11-2 and TRBJ2-1; TRBD2 aligns across 10 bases. The length of the CDR3 is 12 residues. Germline CDR1 is SGHAT and CDR2 is FQNNGV. With 5 bases clipped from V and 15 bases from J, the junction kept 7 bases outside the gene matches. CDR3 loop: CASSQLAGSPFF. CDR3 nucleotides: TGTGCCAGCAGCCAACTAGCGGGATCGCCGTTCTTC.

The CDR3: CAISPGTIADTQYF. CDR3 sequence (DNA): TGTGCCATCAGCCCCGGGACTATCGCAGATACGCAGTATTTT. This rearrangement joins TRBV10-3 to TRBJ2-3; 7 bases are shared with TRBD2. V shed 6 bases, J shed 4 bases, and the junction held 7 bases outside the gene matches. This CDR3 comprises 14 residues. Per germline, CDR1 ENHRY and CDR2 SYGVKD.

This clonotype is a singleton in its sample. At one boundary the junction diverges from the germline segment, which might be a read error. The V gene is TRBV11-2, the J gene TRBJ2-7; maybe TRBD1 (5 bases). The CDR3 spans 15 residues. Germline V lookup: CDR1 SGHAT, CDR2 FQNNGV. The CDR3 DNA sequence: TGTACCAGCAGTTTAGAGGTGGGGCTGGCGTACGAGCAGTACTTC. This gives the protein CTSSLEVGLAYEQYF.

In its sample, this clonotype was seen many times. The gene calls are TRBV28 and TRBJ2-1; 10 positions match TRBD2. The ends lost 4 bases at V and 8 bases at J; junction bases unmatched: 8. The CDR3 covers 15 residues. From germline, CDR1 is MDHEN and CDR2 SYDVKM. CDR3 nucleotide sequence: TGTGCCAGCAGTTCGGGCTCTAGCGGGAGCTATGAGCAGTTCTTC. It specifies CASSSGSSGSYEQFF.

Ten or more counts support this clonotype. The chain recombines TRBV29-1 with TRBJ2-4; D is uncertain. The CDR3 is 11 residues long. The germline V and J ends were trimmed by 2 bases and 6 bases, with 5 bases remaining between them. Germline V gives CDR1 SQVTM, CDR2 ANQGSEA. CDR3 protein: CSVEIGNIQYF. CDR3 in DNA: TGCAGCGTTGAAATTGGAAACATTCAGTACTTC.

This clonotype came up a few times. The genes are TRBV25-1 and TRBJ1-1; weak D call: TRBD1 (6 bases). V was pared by 10 bases and J by 4 bases, with 25 bases between. In germline, CDR1 is MGHDK, CDR2 SYGVNS. The CDR3 loop spans 16 amino acids. This chain's CDR3 is CATRVPGQLGGTEAFF. The CDR3 DNA reads TGTGCCACCCGAGTCCCGGGACAACTTGGGGGCACTGAAGCTTTCTTT.

The chain is built from TRBV10-3 and TRBJ1-2; D is possibly TRBD1 (6 bases). The CDR3 runs to 15 residues. Germline V gives CDR1 ENHRY, CDR2 SYGVKD. Trimming left V 4 bases short and J 1 base short, with 13 bases between. As DNA, the CDR3 is TGTGCCATCAGTGGGCCAGGACAGAGTAACTATGGCTACACCTTC. This encodes CAISGPGQSNYGYTF.

A word on this clonotype: Germline and junction disagree at one end, which may indicate a read error. The chain carries TRBV6-5 and TRBJ1-5, with TRBD1 as a possible D gene (5 bases). Germline loops: CDR1 MNHEY, CDR2 SVGAGI. This CDR3 has 14 amino acids. The CDR3 reads CASRSGGGNQSQHF. The CDR3 nucleotides are TGTGCCAGCAGGTCGGGGGGAGGGAATCAGTCCCAGCATTTT.

In regard to this clonotype: Mismatch with germline at one junction end may stem from a read error. The chain uses TRBV6-6 and TRBJ2-2; D gene uncertain. This CDR3 comprises 16 residues. CDR1 is MNHNY, CDR2 SVGAGI, per germline (reference sequence). The CDR3 is CVSSYSGTVRTGELFF. In DNA form, the CDR3 reads TGTGTCAGCAGTTACTCAGGCACAGTTAGAACCGGGGAGCTGTTTTTT.

As to this clonotype: This CDR3 fails to terminate in the conserved phenylalanine or tryptophan, so it likely reflects a read error. J is TRBJ1-1 and V is TRBV4-2; D unresolved. CDR1 LGHNA and CDR2 YNFKEQ come from the germline V gene. Trimming stripped 1 base from V and 1 base from J, with 4 bases between. This CDR3 has 13 amino acids. The CDR3 region is CASSQGWNTEAFL. The CDR3 DNA reads as TGTGCCAGCAGCCAAGGTTGGAACACTGAAGCTTTCTTA.

As regards this clonotype: Being one base from a much bigger clone, this may be a read error. The chain links TRBV6-2 or TRBV6-3 to TRBJ2-1; maybe TRBD2 (6 bases). The germline gives CDR1 MNHEY, CDR2 SVGEGT. The CDR3 loop spans 12 amino acids. CDR3 sequence (DNA): TGTGCCAGCAGTTACGGGGGGTATGAGGAGTTCTTC. It translates to CASSYGGYEEFF.

Details on this clonotype: Compared with germline, one end of the junction differs, possibly owing to a read error. This chain connects TRBV11-2 to TRBJ1-1; D ambiguous. This CDR3 region has 14 residues. Germline CDR1 reads SGHAT; CDR2 reads FQNNGV. The chain's CDR3 is CARSLVGLNTEASF. CDR3 in DNA: TGTGCCAGGAGCTTAGTAGGGCTGAACACTGAAGCTTCCTTT.